There are a few counts of the clone carrying this T cell receptor (beta chain). Its antigen is currently unknown. Alongside a J-beta primer mix, a sample-barcoded 5' primer served in a second PCR lasting roughly 6 to 11 cycles. Every sample gave at least 2.5 million paired-end reads containing CDR3. TCRdb re-called the 5' RACE reads through MiXCR, storing one row per CDR3 protein. The data show roughly 930,000 distinct CDR3 sequences, 48% seen once. This record belongs to a study of blood T cells in healthy people across ages. Points from the study as a whole: PBMCs left unsorted prevented a conclusive naive versus antigen-experienced comparison. Per-million-T-cell TCR beta diversity fell roughly linearly with age.

Donors ranged from roughly 6 to 90 years old and were healthy Caucasians in Russia. The germline CDR1 and CDR2 sequences are SEHNR and FQNEAQ (reference sequence). The CDR3 contains 14 residues. The V gene is TRBV7-9, the J gene TRBJ2-5; D may be TRBD2 (6 bases). The end of the DNA aligns better with TRBJ2-7, so the J call may be wrong. Sample: blood. The clonotype comes from a man aged 25-45 years in good health. Written as DNA, the CDR3 is TGTGCCAGCAGCTCCCGGGACTTCAACAACGAGCAGTACTTC. It translates to CASSSRDFNNEQYF.